These 10 T cell receptor beta chains originate from one sample sequenced in a study of T cells in Graves' hyperthyroidism and ophthalmopathy. TCR beta CDR3 sequences were amplified from RNA transcripts. HTBI primers drove first-round RT-PCR of the TCR CDR3. One entry per CDR3 protein results from TCRdb running MiXCR on the multiplex PCR reads. Seen here are fewer than 900,000 distinct CDR3 sequences, around 17% observed once, and the top ten hold about 8.4%. Sequencing was done on a sample of blood. The origin of the receptors is a young man with Graves' hyperthyroidism.

This clonotype was counted many times. J is TRBJ1-4 and V is TRBV30, with a possible D match to TRBD1 (6 bases). Germline assignment: CDR1 GTSNPN and CDR2 SVGIG (reference sequence). This CDR3 has 15 amino acids. V shed 2 bases and J shed 2 bases, with 12 bases lying between them. The CDR3 bases are TGTGCCTGGAGTACCACGAGGGGGACTAATGAAAAACTGTTTTTT. Protein sequence: CAWSTTRGTNEKLFF.

This clonotype was detected a few times. The chain has TRBV6-1 and TRBJ2-2; the match to TRBD1 covers 7 bases. The CDR3 runs 16 residues. Germline values: CDR1 MNHNS, CDR2 SASEGT. V lost 4 bases to trimming and J lost 5 bases; unmatched junction nucleotides: 10. The CDR3: CASSGRGQPTTGELFF. The CDR3 region has the DNA TGTGCCAGCAGTGGACGGGGACAGCCTACTACCGGGGAGCTGTTTTTT.

In its sample, this clonotype was seen a few times. The V call is TRBV7-2, the J call TRBJ2-5; 8 bases are a match to TRBD2. This CDR3 has 16 amino acids. Trimming at V came to 3 bases and at J to 2 bases, leaving 8 bases not matched to a gene. Germline V CDR1 and CDR2: SGHTA, FQGNSA. The CDR3 spells CASSFSSGSYQETQYF. CDR3 nucleotides: TGTGCCAGCAGCTTTTCCAGCGGGAGCTATCAAGAGACCCAGTACTTC.

Many counts were recorded for this clonotype. The chain employs TRBV9 and TRBJ2-3, with a tentative D call TRBD2 (6 bases). V lost 4 bases and J 0 bases, leaving 18 bases between the germline ends. Germline V gene sequence: CDR1 SGDLS, CDR2 YYNGEE. The CDR3 covers 17 residues. For the CDR3, the DNA is TGTGCCAGCAGCTCCAGCGTAGCGGAGACTAGCACAGATACGCAGTATTTT. This translates into CASSSSVAETSTDTQYF.

Many counts were recorded for this clonotype. J is TRBJ2-2 and V is TRBV11-2; D is unresolved. Germline V gene lookup returns CDR1 SGHAT and CDR2 FQNNGV. V lost 2 bases and J lost 6, with 1 base in between. The CDR3 is 11 amino acids. In DNA, the CDR3 is TGTGCCAGCAGCTTACCCGGGGAGCTGTTTTTT. Translation gives CASSLPGELFF.

This rearrangement joins TRBV24-1 to TRBJ2-3, with a possible D match to TRBD1 (6 bases). V lost 3 bases and J lost 3, with 12 bases in between. Germline V lookup: CDR1 KGHDR, CDR2 SFDVKD. This CDR3 region has 15 residues. Here the CDR3 DNA reads TGTGCCACCAGTGATACGGCAGGGGTTACAGATACGCAGTATTTT. It is translated as CATSDTAGVTDTQYF.

This clonotype was observed a handful of times. The chain uses TRBV4-3 and TRBJ2-3; D uncertain. The CDR3 runs 16 residues. The germline V and J ends were trimmed by 3 bases and 0 bases, with 13 bases remaining between them. Germline CDR1 LGHNA, CDR2 YSLEER. As DNA, the CDR3 is TGCGCCAGCAGCCAGTCCCAAGCATCTAGCACAGATACGCAGTATTTT. Translated: CASSQSQASSTDTQYF.

This clonotype appeared a few times. The V gene is TRBV27, the J gene TRBJ2-1; 11 bases align to TRBD1. The junction had 9 bases not matched to a gene; V was cut back by 8 bases and J by 6 bases. CDR1 and CDR2 from the germline V gene are MNHEY and SMNVEV (reference sequence). The CDR3 totals 15 residues. The CDR3 reads CASSTDRGRFNEQFF. The DNA of the CDR3 is TGTGCCAGCTCTACGGACAGGGGGCGGTTCAATGAGCAGTTCTTC.

A few counts support this clonotype. This chain joins TRBV9 and TRBJ2-1; D is uncertain. The CDR3 covers 13 residues. The ends were cut back, 1 base at V and 6 bases at J, with 8 bases in the middle. From germline, CDR1 is SGDLS and CDR2 YYNGEE. CDR3: CASSVQLVNEQFF. The CDR3 DNA reads as TGTGCCAGCAGCGTACAGTTGGTCAATGAGCAGTTCTTC.

This clonotype was recorded at least ten times. The rearrangement joins TRBV7-3 to TRBJ2-3; D remains ambiguous. From germline, CDR1 is SGHTA and CDR2 FQGTGA. The CDR3 contains 14 residues. Trimming pared 2 bases from V and 1 base from J, leaving 7 bases between. The CDR3 DNA sequence: TGTGCCAGCAGCTTAGGGAAAGGCACAGATACGCAGTATTTT. It yields the protein CASSLGKGTDTQYF.